The 19 T cell receptor beta chains in this list originate from one sample, sequenced in a study of spatial heterogeneity in lung cancer. These receptors' antigens are unknown. TCRdb re-derived calls from the 5' RACE reads in MiXCR, one entry per CDR3 protein. The sample has under 9,500 distinct CDR3 sequences, approximately 8.2% seen once. Points from the study as a whole: Counts of expanded intratumoral alpha and beta TCRs tracked tumor mutation counts.

Time point meaning: sample taken at primary tumor resection. This specimen consisted of lung tumor tissue, obtained at surgery. All receptors derive from a male donor with early-stage non-small cell lung cancer.

In its sample, this clonotype is medium-sized (0.01 to 0.1%). Little can be read into the size of this beta chain, an off-target read in a library designed for alpha chains. The rearrangement joins TRBV5-4 to TRBJ2-2; D is possibly TRBD1 (6 bases). The V end lost 3 bases, the J end lost 0 bases, and 12 bases lay between the germline ends. The germline CDR1 and CDR2 sequences are SGHNT and YYREEE (reference sequence). This CDR3 has 16 amino acids. CDR3: CASSSWDKTNTGELFF. The CDR3 bases are TGTGCCAGCAGCTCCTGGGACAAAACGAACACCGGGGAGCTGTTTTTT.

By sample share, this clonotype is medium-sized. This beta chain is an unintended read in a library built for alpha chains; its size means little. The rearrangement uses TRBV30 and TRBJ1-4, with 9 bases fitting TRBD1. V lost 5 bases to trimming and J lost 3 bases; unmatched junction nucleotides: 1. The CDR3 runs to 13 residues. CDR1 is GTSNPN, CDR2 SVGIG, per germline (reference sequence). The CDR3: CAWGQGPNEKLFF. The CDR3 bases are TGTGCCTGGGGACAGGGGCCTAATGAAAAACTGTTTTTT.

This clonotype appeared many times. A library made for alpha chains picked up this beta chain off target, so its size means little. The CDR3 bases are TGTGCCAGCAGCGAAGCGGGAGGCCGGGACGAGCAGTACTTC. Its protein is CASSEAGGRDEQYF. This rearrangement joins TRBV5-4 to TRBJ2-7, with TRBD2 identical over 9 bases. V dropped 4 bases and J dropped 5; count of bases not matched to a gene: 7. The CDR3 extends over 14 amino acids. The germline V gene encodes CDR1 SGHNT and CDR2 YYREEE (reference sequence).

Worth noting for this clonotype: With the library built for alpha chains, this beta chain is off target and its frequency is not meaningful. The gene calls are TRBV19 and TRBJ2-1; 14 positions agree with TRBD2. The ends lost 8 bases at V and 10 bases at J; junction bases unmatched: 4. Germline V gene sequence: CDR1 LNHDA, CDR2 SQIVND (reference sequence). The CDR3 consists of 13 residues. The CDR3 bases are TGTGCCAGTGGGACTAGCGGGAGCGGGGAGCAGTTCTTC. Encoded protein: CASGTSGSGEQFF.

By proportion, this clonotype is medium-sized. Because this beta chain is a stray read in a library intended to capture alpha chains, its abundance should not be given much weight. This chain links TRBV12-3 or TRBV12-4 with TRBJ2-3; D is ambiguous. This CDR3 has 11 residues. V was shortened by 0 bases and J by 5 bases, with 0 bases between the two germline ends. This chain's CDR3 is CASSLADTQYF. CDR3 DNA sequence: TGTGCCAGCAGTTTAGCAGATACGCAGTATTTT.

This clonotype was counted many times. This beta chain was picked up by a library intended for alpha chains and is off target, so its count carries little meaning. The chain joins TRBV20-1 to TRBJ2-1, with 12 bases aligning to TRBD2. V shed 2 bases, J shed 7 bases, and the junction held 12 bases outside the gene matches. This CDR3 has 17 amino acids. The germline gives CDR1 DFQATT, CDR2 SNEGSKA (reference sequence). The CDR3 loop is CSARRLAGVGVSNEQFF. The CDR3 DNA is TGCAGTGCTAGACGACTAGCGGGAGTGGGCGTTAGTAATGAGCAGTTCTTC.

This clonotype was seen many times. This beta chain is a stray sequence in a library constructed for alpha chains; its clone size is not meaningful. The chain couples TRBV29-1 to TRBJ2-5, with TRBD2 matching over 8 bases. This CDR3 comprises 15 residues. The V segment lost 0 bases and the J segment 5 bases; nucleotides outside the gene matches: 8. Germline lookup yields CDR1 SQVTM and CDR2 ANQGSEA. This CDR3 is CSVEEPGGGKETQYF. CDR3 nucleotides: TGCAGCGTTGAAGAGCCGGGAGGGGGTAAGGAGACCCAGTACTTC.

By sample fraction, this clonotype is medium-sized (0.01 to 0.1%). This beta chain is a stray sequence in a library constructed for alpha chains; its clone size is not meaningful. The chain's CDR3 is CATGGGQSSYNEQFF. In nucleotides, the CDR3 is TGTGCCACCGGAGGGGGACAGAGCTCCTACAATGAGCAGTTCTTC. This sequence joins TRBV24-1 and TRBJ2-1; perhaps TRBD1 as D (7 bases). The CDR3 is made up of 15 amino acids. Germline CDR1 and CDR2: KGHDR and SFDVKD. Trimming cost V 9 bases and J 0 bases, with 14 bases left between them.

This clonotype turned up a few times. Since the library was made to target alpha chains, this beta chain is a stray read and its abundance is not meaningful. The chain is built from TRBV19 and TRBJ1-4; no clear D. The V end lost 7 bases, the J end lost 8 bases, and 17 bases lay between the germline ends. The CDR3 sequence is 14 residues long. Germline V lookup: CDR1 LNHDA, CDR2 SQIVND (reference sequence). The CDR3, as DNA: TGTGCCAGTACCTCCCTGGGTTCGCTCGAAAAACTGTTTTTT. Translation gives CASTSLGSLEKLFF.

This clonotype was counted many times. Within a library made for alpha chains, this beta chain is off target, and its count is uninformative. The chain combines TRBV5-1 with TRBJ2-7, with 7 bases lining up with TRBD1. V was clipped by 4 bases and J by 7 bases; unmatched bases: 11. The germline V gene has CDR1 SGHRS and CDR2 YFSETQ. This CDR3 spans 14 amino acids. CDR3 sequence reads: CASSPRTGTSEQYF. The CDR3 bases are TGCGCCAGCAGCCCCCGGACAGGAACGAGTGAGCAGTACTTC. The whole variable domain, filled in from reference TRBV5-1 and TRBJ2-7, reads KAGVTQTPRYLIKTRGQQVTLSCSPISGHRSVSWYQQTPGQGLQFLFEYFSETQRNKGNFPGRFSGRQFSNSRSEMNVSTLELGDSALYLCASSPRTGTSEQYFGPGTRLTVT.

This clonotype has just a few counts. With the library built for alpha chains, this beta chain is off target and its frequency is not meaningful. The chain couples TRBV28 to TRBJ2-2; D might be TRBD2 (5 bases). The CDR3 length is 16 residues. The V gene lost 5 bases and the J gene lost 0 bases, with 13 bases spanning the gap. CDR1 is MDHEN, CDR2 SYDVKM, per germline. CDR3 loop: CASSLIAYANTGELFF. The CDR3 nucleotides read TGTGCCAGCAGTCTGATAGCGTATGCGAACACCGGGGAGCTGTTTTTT.

As concerns this clonotype: This beta chain is an off-target read within a library intended for alpha chains, so its frequency means little. The chain combines TRBV21-1 with TRBJ1-4; the DNA was not used to check the table's D call, TRBD1. TRBV21-1 is described as a pseudogene. The CDR3 length is 14 residues. CDR3 nucleotides: TGTGCCAGCAGCCGGCGCAGGGGGGCTGAAAAACTGTTTTTT. It is translated as CASSRRRGAEKLFF.

Judged by abundance, this clonotype is medium-sized. Since it is a stray read in a library aimed at alpha chains, this beta chain has a size that is not meaningful. The chain joins TRBV5-4 to TRBJ2-1, with 7 bases fitting TRBD2. There are 15 residues in the CDR3. Unmatched junction bases numbered 12, after V lost 4 bases and J lost 8 bases. The germline CDR1 and CDR2 sequences are SGHNT and YYREEE (reference sequence). The CDR3 spells CASSLRGGMGDEQFF. The CDR3 region has the DNA TGTGCCAGCAGCCTCCGCGGGGGAATGGGTGATGAGCAGTTCTTC.

By share, this clonotype ranks as medium-sized. Since it is a stray read in a library aimed at alpha chains, this beta chain has a size that is not meaningful. The V and J genes are TRBV5-1 and TRBJ2-1; 8 bases are shared with TRBD2. CDR3 size: 14 residues. The germline V gene encodes CDR1 SGHRS and CDR2 YFSETQ. V shed 5 bases and J 7 bases; nucleotides not matched to a gene: 8. The CDR3 DNA reads as TGCGCCAGCAGTCTCGCAGGGACTAGGAATGAGCAGTTCTTC. Its translation is CASSLAGTRNEQFF. Supplemented by reference TRBV5-1 and TRBJ2-1, the full variable domain reads KAGVTQTPRYLIKTRGQQVTLSCSPISGHRSVSWYQQTPGQGLQFLFEYFSETQRNKGNFPGRFSGRQFSNSRSEMNVSTLELGDSALYLCASSLAGTRNEQFFGPGTRLTVL.

This clonotype is judged medium-sized. The limits of the CDR3 on the DNA are not certain, so only TCRdb's listed CDR3 is given. This beta chain slipped into a library made for alpha chains as a stray read, so its size is not meaningful. The rearrangement uses TRBV12-3 or TRBV12-4 and TRBJ1-1; the D call TRBD1 from the table was never checked on the DNA. Termini included, the CDR3 measures 13 amino acids. The CDR3 protein is CASSSGPATEAFF.

Details on this clonotype: Within a library made for alpha chains, this beta chain is off target, and its count is uninformative. The chain recombines TRBV19 with TRBJ2-7, with 7 bases aligning to TRBD1. Unmatched junction bases numbered 5, after V lost 5 bases and J lost 1 base. Germline loops: CDR1 LNHDA, CDR2 SQIVND (reference sequence). This CDR3 region has 14 residues. CDR3 region: CASSPWTGSYEQYF. The CDR3 region has the DNA TGTGCCAGTAGTCCCTGGACAGGATCCTACGAGCAGTACTTC.

In its sample, this clonotype is medium-sized. This beta chain is an off-target read within a library intended for alpha chains, so its frequency means little. This sequence joins TRBV9 and TRBJ1-4, with 8 bases aligning to TRBD1. Unmatched junction bases numbered 6, after V lost 2 bases and J lost 6 bases. The V gene's germline CDR1 is SGDLS and CDR2 YYNGEE. The CDR3 sequence is 15 residues long. DNA of the CDR3: TGTGCCAGCAGCGTCGCCCTGGGACAGGATGAAAAACTGTTTTTT. Translated, it gives CASSVALGQDEKLFF. Variable domain in full (rest from reference TRBV9 and TRBJ1-4): DSGVTQTPKHLITATGQRVTLRCSPRSGDLSVYWYQQSLDQGLQFLIQYYNGEERAKGNILERFSAQQFPDLHSELNLSSLELGDSALYFCASSVALGQDEKLFFGSGTQLSVL.

With regard to this clonotype: Because this beta chain is a stray read in a library intended to capture alpha chains, its abundance should not be given much weight. The V gene is TRBV7-2, the J gene TRBJ2-2, with 13 bases fitting TRBD2. Trimming cost V 5 bases and J 6 bases; bases outside gene matches: 9. The germline CDR1 and CDR2 sequences are SGHTA and FQGNSA. The CDR3 spans 17 residues. CDR3 coding DNA: TGTGCCAGCAGCCCTCGGACTAGCGGGAGTCGGGCCGGGGAGCTGTTTTTT. Encoded protein: CASSPRTSGSRAGELFF.

In its sample, this clonotype is medium-sized. In a library made to pick up alpha chains, this beta chain is a stray read with a size that means little. The V call is TRBV5-6, the J call TRBJ2-4; 7 nucleotides agree with TRBD1. Germline assignment: CDR1 SGHDT and CDR2 YYEEEE. This CDR3 has 14 amino acids. J lost 9 bases, V lost 1 base, and 7 bases had no gene match. CDR3 sequence: CASSLMAGGRIQYF. Written as DNA, the CDR3 is TGTGCCAGCAGCTTGATGGCAGGGGGTCGCATTCAGTACTTC.